These T cell receptor beta chains were read from a single sample in a study of cytomegalovirus exposure and HLA in healthy donors. TCRdb keeps only in-frame clones here, not all; method: immunoSEQ multiplex PCR. The sample has some 110,000 clones; around 88% are singletons. Sequences were obtained from PBMCs. The origin of the receptors is a young man in good health and CMV-seronegative. Each CDR3 is given with its conserved first and last residue. A D gene is named only where the DNA matches it firmly. Expanded clones get a size class; other rows say once, few or many, or leave the size out.

size: -
J: TRBJ2-7
V: TRBV4-2
D: TRBD1
length: 16
DNA: TGTGCCAGCAGCCATAGACCGGGACAGGGGGCGTACGAGCAGTACTTC
CDR3: CASSHRPGQGAYEQYF

size: once
J: TRBJ1-2
V: TRBV29-1
D: -
length: 11
DNA: TGCAGCGTGATTGGGGCTTTTGGCTACACCTTC
CDR3: CSVIGAFGYTF

size: -
J: TRBJ1-2
V: TRBV6-1
D: TRBD1
length: 14
DNA: TGTGCCAGTAATTACCGGGACAGGGGGAATGGCTACACCTTC
CDR3: CASNYRDRGNGYTF

size: few
J: TRBJ2-7
V: TRBV14
D: -
length: 12
DNA: TGTGCCAGCAGTAACAGGGTTTACGAGCAGTACTTC
CDR3: CASSNRVYEQYF

size: -
J: TRBJ2-7
V: TRBV5-8
D: -
length: 13
DNA: TGTGCCAGCAGACCCCAGGGGTCCTACGAGCAGTACTTC
CDR3: CASRPQGSYEQYF

size: -
J: TRBJ1-1
V: TRBV30
D: -
length: 14
DNA: TGTGCCTGGAACAGAAATCGGAAAAGACCTGAAGCTTTCTTT
CDR3: CAWNRNRKRPEAFF

size: -
J: TRBJ2-1
V: TRBV29-1
D: -
length: 14
DNA: TGCAGCGTCAAAGGGGGGGGCTCCTACAATGAGCAGTTCTTC
CDR3: CSVKGGGSYNEQFF

size: -
J: TRBJ1-3
V: TRBV19
D: -
length: 12
DNA: TGTGCCAGTAGTCCCGAGGGAAACACCATATATTTT
CDR3: CASSPEGNTIYF

size: -
J: TRBJ2-3
V: TRBV29-1
D: -
length: 13
DNA: TGCAGCGTTGAATCGGGACTCACAGATACGCAGTATTTT
CDR3: CSVESGLTDTQYF

size: -
J: TRBJ2-7
V: TRBV2
D: -
length: 14
DNA: TGTGCCAGCAGTGAAGTGGTTAGAATGGACGAGCAGTACTTC
CDR3: CASSEVVRMDEQYF

size: -
J: TRBJ1-1
V: TRBV7-9
D: -
length: 14
DNA: TGTGCCAGCAGCCCACACATGGGGGGCACTGAAGCTTTCTTT
CDR3: CASSPHMGGTEAFF

size: once
J: TRBJ1-1
V: TRBV25-1
D: -
length: 14
DNA: TGTGCCAGCAGTCAGGGTTTGTGGAACACTGAAGCTTTCTTT
CDR3: CASSQGLWNTEAFF

size: once
J: TRBJ2-3
V: TRBV5-5
D: -
length: 17
DNA: TGTGCCAGCAGCTTGCGTTCGGCGACTCCTAGCACAGATACGCAGTATTTT
CDR3: CASSLRSATPSTDTQYF

size: -
J: TRBJ1-5
V: TRBV6-1
D: -
length: 15
DNA: TGTGCCAGCAGTGAAGCGCCGGGGGAACGACAGCCCCAGCATTTT
CDR3: CASSEAPGERQPQHF

size: -
J: TRBJ2-5
V: TRBV5-4
D: TRBD2
length: 15
DNA: TGTGCCAGCAGTAATAGCGGGGGCCCAGGGGAGACCCAGTACTTC
CDR3: CASSNSGGPGETQYF

size: -
J: TRBJ1-1
V: TRBV7-9
D: TRBD1
length: 15
DNA: TGTGCCAGCCGAGACGGACAGGGGATCAACACTGAAGCTTTCTTT
CDR3: CASRDGQGINTEAFF

size: once
J: TRBJ1-3
V: TRBV11-2
D: -
length: 14
DNA: TGTGCCAGCACCCGGCCAGGGGCTGGAAACACCATATATTTT
CDR3: CASTRPGAGNTIYF

size: -
J: TRBJ1-1
V: TRBV6-5
D: -
length: 16
DNA: TGTGCCAGCAGTTACGAGGGCCCGCGCCCGAACACTGAAGCTTTCTTT
CDR3: CASSYEGPRPNTEAFF

size: -
J: TRBJ2-7
V: TRBV12-2
D: -
length: 15
DNA: TGTGCAAGTCGCCCAACAGGGGGCGGATCCTACGAGCAGTACTTC
CDR3: CASRPTGGGSYEQYF

size: -
J: TRBJ2-2
V: TRBV7-2
D: TRBD1
length: 15
DNA: TGTGCCAGCAGGAGTCCCCAGGGGGCCTCCGGGGAGCTGTTTTTT
CDR3: CASRSPQGASGELFF

size: -
J: TRBJ1-1
V: TRBV18
D: -
length: 16
DNA: TGTGCCAGCTCACCAAGCACGAGGGCGGGTAGCACTGAAGCTTTCTTT
CDR3: CASSPSTRAGSTEAFF

size: -
J: TRBJ2-7
V: TRBV4-1
D: -
length: 17
DNA: TGCGCCAGCAGCCAAGCATCCGGGTCCAACATACCGAACGAGCAGTACTTC
CDR3: CASSQASGSNIPNEQYF

size: -
J: TRBJ2-3
V: TRBV19
D: -
length: 16
DNA: TGTGCCAGTAGTATAGCCTGGCGGGACCTCACAGATACGCAGTATTTT
CDR3: CASSIAWRDLTDTQYF

size: -
J: TRBJ2-5
V: TRBV27
D: TRBD1
length: 16
DNA: TGTGCCAGCAGTTTATCGCCGACAGGGGAAGGGGAGACCCAGTACTTC
CDR3: CASSLSPTGEGETQYF

size: -
J: TRBJ2-3
V: TRBV27
D: TRBD1
length: 15
DNA: TGTGCCAGCAGGGACGGACAGGGGCCCACAGATACGCAGTATTTT
CDR3: CASRDGQGPTDTQYF

size: few
J: TRBJ2-1
V: TRBV7-6
D: -
length: 12
DNA: TGTGCCAGCAGCCAATCCTACAATGAGCAGTTCTTC
CDR3: CASSQSYNEQFF

size: -
J: TRBJ1-5
V: TRBV28
D: -
length: 14
DNA: TGTGCCACCTCATGGGGGCGGCGCAATCAGCCCCAGCATTTT
CDR3: CATSWGRRNQPQHF

size: once
J: TRBJ2-1
V: TRBV19
D: TRBD1
length: 14
DNA: TGTGCCAGTTCATACAGGGGACCCTACAATGAGCAGTTCTTC
CDR3: CASSYRGPYNEQFF

size: -
J: TRBJ1-2
V: TRBV4-1
D: -
length: 16
DNA: TGCGCCAGCAGCGACAGCCCCTCAGGCGGGAGCTATGGCTACACCTTC
CDR3: CASSDSPSGGSYGYTF

size: -
J: TRBJ1-2
V: TRBV6-1
D: -
length: 17
DNA: TGTGCCACCATTGGAGCCCATAACAGGGCGGGGGTCTATGGCTACACCTTC
CDR3: CATIGAHNRAGVYGYTF

size: -
J: TRBJ2-7
V: TRBV7-9
D: TRBD1
length: 14
DNA: TGTGCCAGCAGGACAGGGGGGACTCCTACCGAGCAGTACTTC
CDR3: CASRTGGTPTEQYF

size: -
J: TRBJ1-1
V: TRBV6-5
D: -
length: 13
DNA: TGTGCCAGCAGCTTAATCGGGACTTTAGAAGCTTTCTTT
CDR3: CASSLIGTLEAFF

size: -
J: TRBJ2-2
V: TRBV5-1
D: TRBD1
length: 15
DNA: TGCGCCAGCATCGAACAGGGGATTCCGAACGGGGAGCTGTTTTTT
CDR3: CASIEQGIPNGELFF

size: -
J: TRBJ2-2
V: TRBV6-1
D: TRBD1
length: 14
DNA: TGTGCCAGCAGTCACAGGGGGCGCACCGGGGAGCTGTTTTTT
CDR3: CASSHRGRTGELFF

size: -
J: TRBJ1-2
V: TRBV5-6
D: TRBD1
length: 15
DNA: TGTGCCAGCAGCTTCCCCGGACAGGTCCCCTATGGCTACACCTTC
CDR3: CASSFPGQVPYGYTF